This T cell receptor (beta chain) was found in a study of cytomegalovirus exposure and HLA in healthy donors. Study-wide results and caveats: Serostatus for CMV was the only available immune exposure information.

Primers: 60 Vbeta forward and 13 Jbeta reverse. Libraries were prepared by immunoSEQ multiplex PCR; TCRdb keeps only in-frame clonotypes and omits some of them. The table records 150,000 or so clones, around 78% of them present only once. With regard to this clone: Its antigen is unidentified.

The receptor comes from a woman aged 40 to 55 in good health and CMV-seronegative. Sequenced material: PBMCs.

For the CDR3, the DNA is TGTGCCAGCAGTGGGACTAGCGGCTCCTACGAGCAGTACTTC. It yields the protein CASSGTSGSYEQYF. This sequence joins TRBV2 and TRBJ2-7; TRBD2 agrees at 10 bases. CDR1 SNHLY and CDR2 FYNNEI come from the germline V gene. The trim removed 4 bases at V and 0 bases at J, leaving 0 bases unmatched. CDR3 length equals 14 residues.